This passage covers 9 T cell receptor beta chains from one sample sequenced in a study of blood T cell repertoires in COVID-19. Assay used: immunoSEQ multiplex PCR; TCRdb lists only in-frame clones, some missing. The data contain around 280,000 clones, about 90% of them singletons. Input material: PBMCs or T cells enriched from blood (not recorded which). Every receptor here comes from a woman younger than 30 with acute COVID-19.

The chain recombines TRBV24-1 with TRBJ2-3, with 11 positions matching TRBD2. This CDR3 has 17 residues. V shed 4 bases, J shed 2 bases, and the junction held 7 bases outside the gene matches. The germline V gene has CDR1 KGHDR and CDR2 SFDVKD. CDR3: CATSESLLAGATDTQYF. CDR3 in DNA: TGTGCCACCAGTGAATCCTTACTAGCGGGGGCCACAGATACGCAGTATTTT.

The chain carries TRBV7-2 and TRBJ2-1, with TRBD1 as a possible D gene (5 bases). The germline gives CDR1 SGHTA, CDR2 FQGNSA. The germline V and J ends were trimmed by 1 base and 0 bases, with 10 bases remaining between them. The CDR3 is made up of 16 amino acids. The DNA of the CDR3 is TGTGCCAGCAGCTTAGGGGGCTTTAGCTCCTACAATGAGCAGTTCTTC. The encoded protein is CASSLGGFSSYNEQFF. Full variable domain (rest looked up from reference TRBV7-2 and TRBJ2-1): GAGVSQSPSNKVTEKGKDVELRCDPISGHTALYWYRQSLGQGLEFLIYFQGNSAPDKSGLPSDRFSAERTGGSVSTLTIQRTQQEDSAVYLCASSLGGFSSYNEQFFGPGTRLTVL.

The chain carries TRBV3-1 (or the pseudogene TRBV3-2) and TRBJ2-3, with D perhaps matching TRBD2 (5 bases). The CDR3 runs 12 residues. Germline V CDR1 and CDR2: LGHDT, YNNKEL (reference sequence). V lost 4 bases, J lost 9 bases, and 11 bases lay in between. The CDR3 DNA reads as TGTGCCAGCAGCCTGGCGGGTGACACGCAGTATTTT. Translated: CASSLAGDTQYF.

V gene TRBV3-1 (or the pseudogene TRBV3-2) combines with J gene TRBJ2-5; 15 bases map to TRBD2. With 3 bases clipped from V and 5 bases from J, the junction kept 4 bases outside the gene matches. The CDR3 covers 16 residues. The V gene's germline CDR1 is LGHDT and CDR2 YNNKEL (reference sequence). CDR3 residues: CASSQRTSGRGETQYF. CDR3 coding DNA: TGTGCCAGCAGCCAGAGGACTAGCGGGAGGGGTGAGACCCAGTACTTC.

The rearrangement links TRBV18 to TRBJ1-4, with D perhaps matching TRBD1 (5 bases). Germline CDR1 KGHSH, CDR2 LQKENI. V lost 2 bases and J 2 bases, leaving 12 bases between the germline ends. The CDR3 contains 16 residues. Written as DNA, the CDR3 is TGTGCCAGCTCACCAGACAGTGGGTGGACTAATGAAAAACTGTTTTTT. Residues: CASSPDSGWTNEKLFF. The variable domain in full, completed from reference TRBV18 and TRBJ1-4, reads NAGVMQNPRHLVRRRGQEARLRCSPMKGHSHVYWYRQLPEEGLKFMVYLQKENIIDESGMPKERFSAEFPKEGPSILRIQQVVRGDSAAYFCASSPDSGWTNEKLFFGSGTQLSVL.

The V gene is TRBV28, the J gene TRBJ2-5; D is possibly TRBD1 (6 bases). Germline loops: CDR1 MDHEN, CDR2 SYDVKM. The CDR3 is 13 residues long. Trimming removed 6 bases at V and 3 bases at J, with 11 bases between. The CDR3 DNA reads TGTGCCAGCAGCAGGACAGACAAAGAGACCCAGTACTTC. The encoded protein is CASSRTDKETQYF.

The CDR3 DNA sequence: TGTGCCAGCAGTTACGCCAGGGCCCGCACAGATACGCAGTATTTT. Residues: CASSYARARTDTQYF. The chain joins TRBV6-5 to TRBJ2-3, with D maybe TRBD1 (5 bases). In germline, CDR1 is MNHEY, CDR2 SVGAGI. The V end was cut by 2 bases, the J end by 1 base, with 10 bases between. This CDR3 region has 15 residues.

This rearrangement joins TRBV7-6 to TRBJ2-1; TRBD2 matches 12 bases. The CDR3 has 15 residues. CDR1 is SGHVS and CDR2 is FNYEAQ in the germline V gene. The V segment lost 5 bases and the J segment 3 bases; nucleotides outside the gene matches: 2. The CDR3 sequence: CASSLLAGGYNEQFF. The CDR3 DNA sequence: TGTGCCAGCAGCCTACTAGCGGGAGGCTACAATGAGCAGTTCTTC.

V is TRBV9 and J is TRBJ1-4; D might be TRBD1 (5 bases). This CDR3 is built from 15 residues. V lost 0 bases and J 4 bases, leaving 10 bases between the germline ends. Germline V gene data show CDR1 as SGDLS and CDR2 as YYNGEE. The CDR3 protein is CASSVGGQSNEKLFF. Written as DNA, the CDR3 is TGTGCCAGCAGCGTAGGGGGCCAGAGTAATGAAAAACTGTTTTTT.